A selection of T cell receptor beta chains follows, all from one sample in a study of lymphopenia after photon versus proton radiotherapy. The repertoire was sequenced with immunoSEQ multiplex PCR; TCRdb's copy has only in-frame clones and lacks some. This table has tens of thousands of clones, more than 75% appearing once. The starting material was peripheral blood, obtained from a patient treated with proton-based radiotherapy. These receptors were taken from a man at least 80 years old with esophageal cancer. CDR3s include the opening cysteine and the closing phenylalanine or tryptophan. A D gene is named only where the DNA matches it firmly. A clone size is listed for some rows: how often the clone was seen (once, few, many), or a class if it is expanded.

v_gene	d_gene	j_gene	abundance	CDR3nt	CDR3aa
TRBV29-1	NA	TRBJ2-5	NA	TGCAGCGTTGAAGATTCGCTAGTCGAGACCCAGTACTTC	CSVEDSLVETQYF
TRBV4-1	NA	TRBJ1-2	NA	TGCGCCAGCAGCCAAGATAAACTGATGGGGGGCTACACCTTC	CASSQDKLMGGYTF
TRBV5-6	TRBD1	TRBJ1-2	once	TGTGCCAGCAGCGACCCTGGGACAGGGATTTATGGCTACACCTTC	CASSDPGTGIYGYTF
TRBV12-5	TRBD1	TRBJ2-7	NA	TGTGCTAGTGGTCGGGACAGCAGTTACGAGCAGTACTTC	CASGRDSSYEQYF
TRBV20-1	NA	TRBJ1-1	NA	TGCAGTGCTCATAACACTGAAGCTTTCTTT	CSAHNTEAFF
TRBV19	NA	TRBJ2-1	NA	TGTGCCAGTAGTATAGGGGGCGGGACCTACAATGAGCAGTTCTTC	CASSIGGGTYNEQFF
TRBV6-5	NA	TRBJ2-5	NA	TGTGCCAGCAGTCAGAACGGACTCAACCCGGGGACCCAGTACTTC	CASSQNGLNPGTQYF
TRBV21-1	NA	TRBJ2-1	NA	TGTGCCAGCAGCCCCTATCCCCCCCTAGCGGCAACCTACAATGAGCAGTTCTTC	CASSPYPPLAATYNEQFF
TRBV7-3	NA	TRBJ2-3	NA	TGTGCCAGCAGCCAACATGGGGGCACAGATACGCAGTATTTT	CASSQHGGTDTQYF
TRBV4-2	NA	TRBJ2-7	NA	TGTGCCAGCAGCCAAAACCTGCGGGACAGCTACTACGAGCAGTACTTC	CASSQNLRDSYYEQYF
TRBV19	TRBD1	TRBJ1-1	NA	TGTGCCAGTAGTAGGGACAGAATGAACACTGAAGCTTTCTTT	CASSRDRMNTEAFF
TRBV2	NA	TRBJ1-4	NA	TGTGCCAGCAGAAAGGGGACCTCAAAGGAAAAACTGTTTTTT	CASRKGTSKEKLFF
TRBV7-3	NA	TRBJ2-7	NA	TGTGCCAGCAGCCCGACAGGAAGCGAGCAGTACTTC	CASSPTGSEQYF
TRBV4-1	TRBD1	TRBJ1-6	NA	TGCGCCAGCAGGTTTCGGGACAGGTATTCACCCCTCCACTTT	CASRFRDRYSPLHF
TRBV4-3	NA	TRBJ2-1	NA	TGCGCCAGCAGTACAATTAGGGCATCTTCCTACAATGAGCAGTTCTTC	CASSTIRASSYNEQFF
TRBV6-4	NA	TRBJ2-3	NA	TGTGCCAGCAGTGAATCTTCGGCGGGGCCACATACGCAGTATTTT	CASSESSAGPHTQYF
TRBV27	NA	TRBJ2-7	once	TGTGCCACCGCCAGGGGGGCGGTTTTCTACGAGCAGTACTTC	CATARGAVFYEQYF
TRBV5-8	TRBD1	TRBJ1-2	NA	TGTGCCAGCAGCTTGGGGCAGGGGGCAAGCTATGGCTACACCTTC	CASSLGQGASYGYTF
TRBV18	NA	TRBJ1-4	once	TGTGCCAGCTCACTCCTCCCGGGGGGAACTAATGAAAAACTGTTTTTT	CASSLLPGGTNEKLFF
TRBV4-3	NA	TRBJ1-6	NA	TGCGCCAGCAGCCTAGGATCAGCCTCGAATTCACCCCTCCACTTT	CASSLGSASNSPLHF
TRBV5-6	TRBD2	TRBJ2-1	NA	TGTGCCAGCAGCTTGTATACTAGCGGGAGCTATGAGCAGTTCTTC	CASSLYTSGSYEQFF
TRBV4-1	NA	TRBJ2-6	NA	TGCGCCAGCAGCCAAATAGGGAAGGATGGGGCCAACGTCCTGACTTTC	CASSQIGKDGANVLTF
TRBV4-2	NA	TRBJ1-5	NA	TGTGCCAGCAGCCAAGATTACAGAAGGCAGGGCGACTACCAGCCCCAGCATTTT	CASSQDYRRQGDYQPQHF
TRBV5-1	TRBD2	TRBJ2-1	NA	TGCGCCAGCAGCCAAGGACTAGCGGGGCTCACCTACAATGAGCAGTTCTTC	CASSQGLAGLTYNEQFF
TRBV6-5	NA	TRBJ2-7	NA	TGTGCCAGCAGACCTACCACGGGCAACTACGAGCAGTACTTC	CASRPTTGNYEQYF
TRBV7-2	NA	TRBJ2-1	NA	TGTGCCAGCAGCTTATCCAGGGACAATGAGCAGTTCTTC	CASSLSRDNEQFF
TRBV29-1	NA	TRBJ2-5	NA	TGCAGCGTAGATACTCAGGGGTCCGAGACCCAGTACTTC	CSVDTQGSETQYF
TRBV7-6	TRBD1	TRBJ2-7	NA	TGTGCCAGCAGCTTCGGGACAGATAACTCCTACGAGCAGTACTTC	CASSFGTDNSYEQYF
TRBV4-1	TRBD2	TRBJ2-7	NA	TGCGCCAGCAGCCAATCCCCTAGCGGGGGGGCATACGAGCAGTACTTC	CASSQSPSGGAYEQYF
TRBV5-1	NA	TRBJ2-3	NA	TGCGCCAGCATATGTCCGGGTGAGAGGATAGATACGCAGTATTTT	CASICPGERIDTQYF
TRBV7-2	NA	TRBJ2-7	once	TGTGCCAGCAGCTTAGGGGCAGATTCCTACGAGCAGTACTTC	CASSLGADSYEQYF
TRBV5-6	NA	TRBJ2-3	NA	TGTGCCAGCAGCCCCTCGGCAGAAGGGGTCTTTAAGGATACGCAGTATTTT	CASSPSAEGVFKDTQYF
TRBV6-5	TRBD1	TRBJ2-7	few	TGTGCCAGCAGCAACACCGGGACAGGCCCTAACGAGCAGTACTTC	CASSNTGTGPNEQYF
TRBV6-6	NA	TRBJ1-6	NA	TGTGCCAGCGACGTGGCCGGGGTTAATTCACCCCTCCACTTT	CASDVAGVNSPLHF
TRBV7-9	NA	TRBJ1-1	NA	TGTGCCAGCAGCCCACAGGGCTTTGAAGCTTTCTTT	CASSPQGFEAFF
TRBV7-9	TRBD1	TRBJ1-2	NA	TGTGCCAGCAGCTTAGCGGATGGGACAGTCTATGGCTACACCTTC	CASSLADGTVYGYTF
TRBV5-6	TRBD2	TRBJ2-2	few	TGTGCCAGCAGCTTGATTCCCGGACTAGCGGGAGTCGGGGAGCTGTTTTTT	CASSLIPGLAGVGELFF
TRBV19	NA	TRBJ2-7	many	TGTGCCAGTAGTATAGACATAAACTTATACTACGAGCAGTACTTC	CASSIDINLYYEQYF
TRBV11-2	NA	TRBJ1-4	NA	TGTGCCAGCAGCCCACACGGAGCCCATCCAACTAATGAAAAACTGTTTTTT	CASSPHGAHPTNEKLFF
TRBV6-5	TRBD1	TRBJ2-5	NA	TGTGCCAGCAGTGGACAGGGTCGGGAGACCCAGTACTTC	CASSGQGRETQYF
TRBV7-8	TRBD2	TRBJ2-3	once	TGTGCCAGCAGCTTAGGACTAGCGGCCACAGATACGCAGTATTTT	CASSLGLAATDTQYF
TRBV6-5	NA	TRBJ2-5	NA	TGTGCCAGCAGTTACTTGGAATCCCAGTACTTC	CASSYLESQYF
TRBV5-4	TRBD1	TRBJ2-2	NA	TGTGCCAGCAGCCGGACAGGGGTAACCGGGGAGCTGTTTTTT	CASSRTGVTGELFF
TRBV7-2	NA	TRBJ2-3	NA	TGTGCCAGCAGCGTTACACTAAGGACCCCCACAGATACGCAGTATTTT	CASSVTLRTPTDTQYF
TRBV5-6	NA	TRBJ1-2	NA	TGTGCCAGCAGCTTGGACAGGATTTATGGCTACACCTTC	CASSLDRIYGYTF
TRBV7-2	TRBD2	TRBJ2-1	NA	TGTGCCAGCACCATAGGGGCGGGAGGGCCCTCCGATGAGCAGTTCTTC	CASTIGAGGPSDEQFF
TRBV10-3	TRBD2	TRBJ2-7	NA	TGTGCCATCAGTGATACGCGGGGGAGCTCCTACGAGCAGTACTTC	CAISDTRGSSYEQYF